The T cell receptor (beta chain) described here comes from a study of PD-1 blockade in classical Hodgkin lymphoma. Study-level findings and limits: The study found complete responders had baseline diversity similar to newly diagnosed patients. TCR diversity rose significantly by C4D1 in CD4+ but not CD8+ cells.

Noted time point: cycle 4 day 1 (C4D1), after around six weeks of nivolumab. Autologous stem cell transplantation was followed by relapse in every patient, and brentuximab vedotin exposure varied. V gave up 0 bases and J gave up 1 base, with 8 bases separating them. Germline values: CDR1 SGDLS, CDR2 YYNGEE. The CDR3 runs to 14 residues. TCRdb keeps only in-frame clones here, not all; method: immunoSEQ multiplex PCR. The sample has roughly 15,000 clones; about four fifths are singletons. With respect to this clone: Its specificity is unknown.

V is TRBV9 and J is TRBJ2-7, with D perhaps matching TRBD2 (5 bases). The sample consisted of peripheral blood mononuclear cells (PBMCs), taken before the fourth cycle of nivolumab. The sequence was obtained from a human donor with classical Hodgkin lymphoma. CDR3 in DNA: TGTGCCAGCAGCGTAGACTGGACTTCCTACGAGCAGTACTTC. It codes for CASSVDWTSYEQYF.